A single sample gave rise to the 2 T cell receptor beta chains below, sequenced in a study of Ad26.COV2.S vaccination and SARS-CoV-2 variants. The protocol was immunoSEQ multiplex PCR, while the TCRdb copy is restricted to in-frame clones and leaves out a portion. The table includes about 680,000 clones, 70% to 90% detected once. Treatment here: 19 received Ad26.COV2.S at low or high dose, single or two shots; 5 received placebo; per-sample allocation not given. Samples came from day 63 after the first vaccine or placebo injection. The source material was peripheral blood, sampled in a trial of Ad26.COV2.S vaccine versus placebo. The receptor set was obtained from a person between 18 and 60 years old who received the Ad26.COV2.S COVID-19 vaccine or a placebo.

J is TRBJ2-2 and V is TRBV24-1, with a weak D call TRBD1 (6 bases). Trimming shortened V by 12 bases and J by 1 base, and 11 bases separated the two germline ends. The CDR3 is 13 residues long. In germline, CDR1 is KGHDR, CDR2 SFDVKD. In DNA form, the CDR3 reads TGTGCCTCGACGACAGGGAACACCGGGGAGCTGTTTTTT. Translating it yields CASTTGNTGELFF.

The V and J genes are TRBV5-6 and TRBJ1-1; D is uncertain. Trimming took off 4 bases at V and 6 bases at J, with 10 bases between the two ends. The CDR3 covers 12 residues. From germline, CDR1 is SGHDT and CDR2 YYEEEE. The CDR3 DNA reads TGTGCCAGCAGCCCTGCCGGGGCTGAAGCTTTCTTT. Protein product: CASSPAGAEAFF.